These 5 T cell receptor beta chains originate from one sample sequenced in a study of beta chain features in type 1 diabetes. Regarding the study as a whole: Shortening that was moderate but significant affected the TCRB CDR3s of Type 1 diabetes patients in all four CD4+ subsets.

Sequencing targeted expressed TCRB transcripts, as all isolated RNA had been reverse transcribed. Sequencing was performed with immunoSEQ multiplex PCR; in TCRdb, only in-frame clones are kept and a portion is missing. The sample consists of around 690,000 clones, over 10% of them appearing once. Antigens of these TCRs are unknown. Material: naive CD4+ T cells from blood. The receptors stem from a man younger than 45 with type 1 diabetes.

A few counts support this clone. This CDR3 reads CASSGGSSPITEAFF. The DNA of the CDR3 is TGTGCCAGCAGTGGTGGTAGTTCTCCAATCACTGAAGCTTTCTTT. V and J are TRBV2 and TRBJ1-1, with no clear D. V lost 4 bases to trimming and J lost 4 bases, with 16 bases between them. CDR3 size: 15 residues. Germline lookup yields CDR1 SNHLY and CDR2 FYNNEI.

The CDR3 DNA reads TGTGCCCGCCATGATAGCAATCAGCCCCAGCATTTT. Amino acid sequence: CARHDSNQPQHF. J is TRBJ1-5 and V is TRBV6-4; no reliable D call. CDR1 is MRHNA, CDR2 SNTAGT, per germline. Trimming removed 11 bases at V and 0 bases at J, with 8 bases between. The CDR3 length is 12 residues.

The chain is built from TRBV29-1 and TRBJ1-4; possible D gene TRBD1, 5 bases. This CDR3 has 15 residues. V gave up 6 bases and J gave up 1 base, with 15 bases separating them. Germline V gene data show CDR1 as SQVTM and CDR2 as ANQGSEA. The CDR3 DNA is TGCAGCGTGAGGGGTTTGGACGAAACTAATGAAAAACTGTTTTTT. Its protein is CSVRGLDETNEKLFF.

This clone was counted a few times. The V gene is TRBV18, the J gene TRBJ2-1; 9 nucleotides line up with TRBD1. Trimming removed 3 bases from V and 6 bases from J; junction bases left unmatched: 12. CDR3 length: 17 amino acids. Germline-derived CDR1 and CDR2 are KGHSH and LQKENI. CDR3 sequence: CASSPPPAATGGNEQFF. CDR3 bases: TGTGCCAGCTCACCGCCACCGGCAGCGACAGGGGGCAATGAGCAGTTCTTC. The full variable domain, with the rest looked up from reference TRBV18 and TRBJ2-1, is NAGVMQNPRHLVRRRGQEARLRCSPMKGHSHVYWYRQLPEEGLKFMVYLQKENIIDESGMPKERFSAEFPKEGPSILRIQQVVRGDSAAYFCASSPPPAATGGNEQFFGPGTRLTVL.

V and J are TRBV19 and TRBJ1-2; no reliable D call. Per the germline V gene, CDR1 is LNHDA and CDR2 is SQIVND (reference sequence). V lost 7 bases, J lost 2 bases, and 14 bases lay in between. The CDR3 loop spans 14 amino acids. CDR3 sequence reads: CASTMHGINYGYTF. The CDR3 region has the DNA TGTGCCAGTACCATGCATGGTATAAACTATGGCTACACCTTC.